These 22 T cell receptor beta chains were all obtained from the same sample, sequenced in a study of tumor and adjacent non-tumor tissue in lung cancer. This sample's RNA came from whole unsorted tissue. TCRbeta libraries were built with three rounds of nested PCR, modified from ARM-PCR. Each CDR3 protein is one row after TCRdb ran MiXCR on the multiplex PCR reads. The data show approximately 70,000 distinct CDR3 sequences, with roughly 72% seen just once and roughly 30% held by the top ten. The sequenced sample was lung tumor tissue. The receptors shown here come from a man aged 55 to 70 with non-small cell lung cancer.

In this sample, this clonotype turned up many times. This chain uses TRBV6-2 or TRBV6-3 with TRBJ2-7, with 7 bases that match TRBD2. This CDR3 is 14 amino acids long. Losses at the gene ends were 3 bases for V and 9 bases for J; bases not matched to a gene: 11. Per the germline V gene, CDR1 is MNHEY and CDR2 is SVGEGT. CDR3 nucleotide sequence: TGTGCCAGCAGTTATGCTGGACTAGGGAGCGTGCAGTACTTC. Its protein product is CASSYAGLGSVQYF.

A word on this clonotype: The junction departs from the called germline gene at one end, perhaps through a read error. The rearrangement uses TRBV6-2 or TRBV6-3 and TRBJ1-5; no reliable D call. The CDR3 has 15 residues. CDR1 MNHEY and CDR2 SVGEGT come from the germline V gene. CDR3 bases: TGTGTCAGCAGTTTCTCTGGACGTTCCAATCAGCCCCAGCATTTT. Its translation: CVSSFSGRSNQPQHF.

On this clonotype: A clone one base away is much larger, so this may be a read error. The J gene is TRBJ1-2, the V gene TRBV20-1, with a weak D call TRBD1 (5 bases). Per germline, CDR1 DFQATT and CDR2 SNEGSKA (reference sequence). The CDR3 runs 8 residues. The chain's CDR3 is CSVSWGRF. The CDR3 DNA reads TGCAGTGTTAGTTGGGGCAGATTC.

On this clonotype itself: A read error may produce the germline difference seen at one junction end. The chain combines TRBV20-1 with TRBJ2-4; D perhaps matches TRBD1 (5 bases). Germline V gene data show CDR1 as DFQATT and CDR2 as SNEGSKA (reference sequence). This CDR3 has 11 amino acids. DNA of the CDR3: TGCAATGCTGCTCAGGGTAACATTCAGTACTTC. Translating it yields CNAAQGNIQYF.

As for this clonotype: The junction differs from germline at one of its ends, possibly a read error. This chain links TRBV11-1 with TRBJ2-6; D ambiguous. The length of the CDR3 is 13 residues. Germline CDR1 reads SGHAT; CDR2 reads FQDESV (reference sequence). The CDR3: CDSSLETRVVLTF. As DNA, the CDR3 is TGTGACAGCAGCTTAGAGACTCGAGTCGTCCTGACTTTC.

With regard to this clonotype: The CDR3 does not end in the conserved phenylalanine or tryptophan, so this is likely a read error. The chain joins TRBV29-1 to TRBJ1-2, with D hard to call. This CDR3 region has 12 residues. CDR1 and CDR2 (germline): SQVTM, ANQGSEA. CDR3 sequence (DNA): TGTAGCGTTGCAGGCGGCAACTATGGCTACACCTTG. The encoded protein is CSVAGGNYGYTL.

The gene calls are TRBV20-1 and TRBJ2-3; 8 bases map to TRBD2. The CDR3 is made up of 16 amino acids. Trimming cost V 5 bases and J 7 bases; bases outside gene matches: 17. Germline CDR1 and CDR2: DFQATT and SNEGSKA (reference sequence). The chain's CDR3 is CSASHCTWREENTQYF. CDR3 coding DNA: TGCAGTGCTTCCCATTGTACCTGGCGGGAGGAAAATACGCAGTATTTT.

In the case of this clonotype: A junction boundary mismatches the germline segment, possibly from a read error. The chain links TRBV29-1 to TRBJ2-4; 9 bases are a match to TRBD1. This CDR3 contains 12 residues. CDR1 and CDR2 (germline): SQVTM, ANQGSEA. In nucleotides, the CDR3 is TGCAGCGTTGGGGACAGGGTAAACATTCATAACTTC. It yields the protein CSVGDRVNIHNF.

On this clonotype: The junction shows a germline mismatch at one end, possibly a read error. The CDR3 sequence is CACSTGLKGQFF. The CDR3 nucleotides read TGCGCCTGCAGTACGGGACTAAAGGGACAGTTCTTC. The chain carries TRBV12-3 or TRBV12-4 and TRBJ2-1; 7 nucleotides align to TRBD2. CDR3 length: 12 residues.

This clonotype was observed a single time. One junction end does not reproduce the germline sequence, and a read error may be involved. The CDR3 sequence is CSVDPGRMADTQYF. The DNA of the CDR3 is TGCAGCGTTGACCCGGGACGGATGGCAGATACGCAATATTTT. The J gene is TRBJ2-3, the V gene TRBV29-1; D may match TRBD1 or TRBD2 (5 bases each). This CDR3 has 14 residues. Germline V gives CDR1 SQVTM, CDR2 ANQGSEA.

This clonotype occurred many times. The gene calls are TRBV5-4 and TRBJ2-5; D uncertain. Trimming cost V 0 bases and J 4 bases, with 13 bases left between them. Germline-derived CDR1 and CDR2 are SGHNT and YYREEE (reference sequence). The CDR3 sequence is 15 residues long. The CDR3 protein is CASSLGSVGGETQYF. In DNA form, the CDR3 reads TGTGCCAGCAGCTTGGGGTCGGTGGGCGGAGAGACCCAGTACTTC.

The rearrangement links TRBV5-4 to TRBJ2-3; D is unclear. Trimming shortened V by 8 bases and J by 4 bases, and 17 bases separated the two germline ends. The CDR3 loop spans 14 amino acids. Per germline, CDR1 SGHNT and CDR2 YYREEE (reference sequence). The CDR3 DNA is TGTGCCAGTAGCCAACAGAGTACCGCAGATACGCAGTATTTT. It is translated as CASSQQSTADTQYF.

This clonotype was observed once. Likely a read error: the CDR3 ends without its conserved phenylalanine or tryptophan. Because the CDR3's place on the DNA is in doubt, the DNA is left out and the CDR3 is given as listed by TCRdb. This chain joins TRBV29-1 and TRBJ1-2. Looked up from germline, CDR1 is SQVTM and CDR2 is ANQGSEA. 12 amino acids form the CDR3, both terminal residues included. This CDR3 reads CSIADGNYGCPS.

To note about this clonotype: Since a much larger clone is just one base distant, this may be a read error. V and J are TRBV7-9 and TRBJ2-7, with 10 bases lining up with TRBD1. Germline lookup yields CDR1 SEHNR and CDR2 FQNEAQ (reference sequence). The CDR3 totals 15 residues. Trimming took 3 bases from V and 5 from J; bases not matched to a gene: 7. CDR3 bases: TGTGCCAGCAGCTTCAGGGGACAGGGGAACCACGAGCAGTACTTC. It yields the protein CASSFRGQGNHEQYF. The variable domain in full, with the rest retrieved from reference TRBV7-9 and TRBJ2-7, is DTGVSQNPRHKITKRGQNVTFRCDPISEHNRLYWYRQTLGQGPEFLTYFQNEAQLEKSRLLSDRFSAERPKGSFSTLEIQRTEQGDSAMYLCASSFRGQGNHEQYFGPGTRLTVT.

Concerning this clonotype: One end of the junction is discordant with germline, which a read error may explain. The V and J genes are TRBV6-1 and TRBJ2-1, with 8 bases aligning to TRBD2. The CDR3 runs 13 residues. Germline V gives CDR1 MNHNS, CDR2 SASEGT. DNA for the CDR3: TGTGTCAGCGGGGGAAGCAGGGACAATGAGCAGTTCTTC. This gives the protein CVSGGSRDNEQFF.

This clonotype was recorded at least ten times. The CDR3, as DNA: TGCAGCGTTCGTAACGACTACGAGCAGTACTTC. It encodes CSVRNDYEQYF. The rearrangement joins TRBV29-1 to TRBJ2-7; D is undetermined. Germline CDR1 and CDR2: SQVTM and ANQGSEA. V lost 5 bases to trimming and J lost 3 bases, with 8 bases between them. The CDR3 runs 11 residues.

This clonotype was detected many times. This chain links TRBV20-1 with TRBJ2-7, with 7 bases identical to TRBD2. This CDR3 spans 13 amino acids. Trimming at V came to 3 bases and at J to 3 bases, leaving 5 bases not matched to a gene. Per the germline V gene, CDR1 is DFQATT and CDR2 is SNEGSKA (reference sequence). For the CDR3, the DNA is TGCAGTGCTAGGCCTAGCGGTTACTACGAGCAGTACTTC. Encoded protein: CSARPSGYYEQYF.

Of note for this clonotype: An end of the junction differs from the germline gene, which may be a read error. The chain couples TRBV29-1 to TRBJ2-6; maybe TRBD1 (5 bases). CDR1 SQVTM and CDR2 ANQGSEA come from the germline V gene. The CDR3 length is 15 residues. CDR3 coding DNA: TGCAGCGTTGAGTTGGATAGCTCTGGGGCCAACGTCGTGACTTTC. This translates into CSVELDSSGANVVTF.

In regard to this clonotype: No conserved phenylalanine or tryptophan is present at the end of the CDR3, so a read error is the likely explanation. This chain connects TRBV5-1 to TRBJ2-2, with 9 bases that match TRBD1. V gave up 5 bases and J gave up 6 bases; unmatched junction bases: 8. Germline loops: CDR1 SGHRS, CDR2 YFSETQ. CDR3 size: 15 residues. The CDR3, as DNA: TGCGCCAGCAGGAGAACAGGGGGCAATGCCGGGGAGCTGTTTTTA. Its translation is CASRRTGGNAGELFL.

V is TRBV20-1 and J is TRBJ2-7, with D unresolved. From germline, CDR1 is DFQATT and CDR2 SNEGSKA (reference sequence). The CDR3 loop spans 13 amino acids. CDR3 sequence (DNA): TGCAATGGCTTATCTGAGAATTCCTACGAGCAGTACTTC. It yields the protein CNGLSENSYEQYF.

This clonotype was seen repeatedly, ten times or more. The J gene is TRBJ2-7, the V gene TRBV6-5, with TRBD2 identical over 7 bases. With 6 bases clipped from V and 3 bases from J, the junction kept 5 bases outside the gene matches. The CDR3 spans 13 residues. CDR1 MNHEY and CDR2 SVGAGI come from the germline V gene. Written as DNA, the CDR3 is TGTGCCAGCAGCAGCGGGACTTTCTACGAGCAGTACTTC. Encoded protein: CASSSGTFYEQYF.

On this clonotype itself: The CDR3 does not close with the conserved phenylalanine or tryptophan, likely indicating a read error. In DNA form, the CDR3 reads TGCAGCGTTGAGGTCCCCGGGTTTGGTGATGCTTTCCTT. It yields the protein CSVEVPGFGDAFL. V is TRBV29-1 and J is TRBJ1-1; no clear D. The germline V gene encodes CDR1 SQVTM and CDR2 ANQGSEA. CDR3 length equals 13 residues. V was shortened by 3 bases and J by 11 bases, with 19 bases between the two germline ends.